The clone carrying this TCR beta chain was detected once. The germline V gene has CDR1 MGHDK and CDR2 SYGVNS. V gave up 0 bases and J gave up 3 bases, with 11 bases separating them. This CDR3 spans 16 amino acids. These data originate in a study of blood T cell repertoires in COVID-19. About the research overall: Sites across the United States, Italy and Spain contributed samples from acute and convalescent COVID-19.

Seattle patient enrollment occurred during active infection, with longitudinal follow-up thereafter. Generated by immunoSEQ multiplex PCR, the TCRdb table keeps only in-frame clones and is missing some. The sample consists of 350,000 to 400,000 clones, around 90% of them appearing once. Sequenced input: peripheral blood. The genes are TRBV25-1 and TRBJ2-2; possible D gene TRBD1, 5 bases. This clonotype was sampled from a woman aged 25 to 39 with COVID-19, enrolled during active disease. The chain's CDR3 is CASSEYIRGDTGELFF. CDR3 nucleotides: TGTGCCAGCAGTGAATATATAAGGGGCGACACCGGGGAGCTGTTTTTT.